This TCR beta chain appears in the sequencing data of a study of T cells in tumors after PD-1 blockade. General observations from the study: Peripheral recruitment is suggested, as some novel exhausted tumor clones were in pre-treatment blood.

This clone is labeled medium-sized. What it binds is unknown. Sequence at one end of the junction differs from germline and may be a read error. Measured with immunoSEQ multiplex PCR; TCRdb has only the in-frame clones, and not every one. The table lists about 20,000 clones, approximately 78% of them singletons. The source was PBMCs, collected before anti-PD-1 treatment. The sequence derives from a human donor with basal cell carcinoma.

The DNA for the CDR3 is TGTGCCAGCTGTGAAGGGTGGGCGGGGGAGGGGAGCTCCTACAATGAGCAGTTCTTC. Its protein product is CASCEGWAGEGSSYNEQFF. The chain is built from TRBV2 and TRBJ2-1; TRBD2 matches 7 bases. The CDR3 length is 19 residues. The germline gives CDR1 SNHLY, CDR2 FYNNEI.